This TCR beta chain was recovered during a study of long-term antiretroviral therapy in people with HIV. Among participants with HIV, every one received treatment in the United States. Before DNA extraction, roughly 0.85-10 million cryopreserved PBMC were held in the samples. As concerns this clone: Its antigen is unidentified.

Study-wide findings and caveats: ART adherence, viral resistance and therapy changes were undocumented.

The CDR3 contains 13 residues. V lost 7 bases and J lost 2, with 11 bases in between. Germline V gene sequence: CDR1 SGHNT, CDR2 YYREEE (reference sequence). Run at survey level, the immunoSEQ assay was version v3.0. Repertoires were generated with immunoSEQ multiplex PCR, while TCRdb's copy carries only in-frame clones and drops some. The data contain tens of thousands of clones, about 86% of them singletons. This chain uses TRBV5-4 with TRBJ2-3; D not resolved. The receptor was isolated from a young woman with HIV. The material was unsorted PBMCs, obtained 0.8 years after starting antiretroviral therapy. CDR3 DNA sequence: TGTGCCAGCGGGCACTCCAACACAGATACGCAGTATTTT. This gives the protein CASGHSNTDTQYF.